The 23 T cell receptor beta chains below were found in one sample sequenced in a study of T cell repertoires in cytomegalovirus infection. TCRdb itself ran the reads through MiXCR, one entry per CDR3 protein. The sample has more than 85,000 distinct CDR3 sequences, 15% to 20% seen once; the top ten hold less than 10%. Sequencing used PBMCs. The source is a human donor in good health (CMV status not recorded). Some clones in this sample may be carry-over from other donors' samples.

There are a few counts of this clonotype. The chain carries TRBV10-3 and TRBJ2-2; 7 bases align to TRBD1. From germline, CDR1 is ENHRY and CDR2 SYGVKD. The CDR3 length is 15 residues. V trimming: 6 bases; J trimming: 5 bases; junction bases outside the gene matches: 9. CDR3 nucleotides: TGTGCCATCAGGGAAGAGACAGGGAAGACCGGGGAGCTGTTTTTT. It yields the protein CAIREETGKTGELFF.

This sequence joins TRBV6-5 and TRBJ2-7; TRBD1 is a possible D gene (6 bases). The CDR3 sequence is 13 residues long. Per the germline V gene, CDR1 is MNHEY and CDR2 is SVGAGI. Trimming took off 4 bases at V and 3 bases at J, with 10 bases between the two ends. The CDR3 DNA is TGTGCCAGCAGTTCAGACAGGATCTACGAGCAGTACTTC. Residues: CASSSDRIYEQYF.

Written as DNA, the CDR3 is TGTGCCAGCAGCTTAGGAGGCAGTCGGGAGCAGTACTTC. Translation: CASSLGGSREQYF. The chain combines TRBV7-2 with TRBJ2-7, with D unresolved. Trimming cost V 1 base and J 7 bases, with 11 bases left between them. Looked up from germline, CDR1 is SGHTA and CDR2 is FQGNSA. The CDR3 totals 13 residues.

There are a few counts of this clonotype. The chain carries TRBV7-9 and TRBJ1-3, with 9 bases that match TRBD1. With 7 bases clipped from V and 6 bases from J, the junction kept 10 bases outside the gene matches. Germline assignment: CDR1 SEHNR and CDR2 FQNEAQ (reference sequence). The CDR3 covers 15 residues. CDR3 bases: TGTGCCAGCACCACGGGACAGGGACTCCTAAACACCATATATTTT. It specifies CASTTGQGLLNTIYF.

The chain has TRBV6-1 and TRBJ2-1; D perhaps matches TRBD1 (5 bases). Between the trimmed V and J ends, which lost 8 bases and 5 bases, there was a span of 19 bases. Germline CDR1 and CDR2: MNHNS and SASEGT. CDR3 length: 15 amino acids. CDR3 loop: CASQPWQGSNNEQFF. The CDR3, as DNA: TGTGCCAGCCAACCGTGGCAGGGTAGTAACAATGAGCAGTTCTTC.

The genes are TRBV5-1 and TRBJ2-1; the D gene is possibly TRBD2 (6 bases). The CDR3 sequence is 16 residues long. Germline loops: CDR1 SGHRS, CDR2 YFSETQ. The V and J ends lost 4 bases and 0 bases respectively, with 14 bases between them. CDR3 sequence reads: CASSPWGDSSYNEQFF. The CDR3 DNA reads TGCGCCAGCAGCCCCTGGGGGGATAGCTCCTACAATGAGCAGTTCTTC.

This clonotype was picked up many times. V is TRBV28 and J is TRBJ1-5, with 9 nucleotides matching TRBD1. V lost 6 bases and J lost 3; bases outside the gene matches: 6. CDR1 and CDR2 from the germline V gene are MDHEN and SYDVKM. The CDR3 contains 15 residues. CDR3 residues: CASRPTGGFNQPQHF. CDR3 DNA: TGTGCCAGCAGACCTACAGGGGGCTTCAATCAGCCCCAGCATTTT.

This clonotype was seen repeatedly, ten times or more. The rearrangement joins TRBV7-2 to TRBJ1-2; perhaps TRBD1 as D (5 bases). This CDR3 is 13 amino acids long. Germline V gene lookup returns CDR1 SGHTA and CDR2 FQGNSA. V gave up 3 bases and J gave up 5 bases, with 10 bases separating them. CDR3 loop: CASSFGAAYGYTF. Written as DNA, the CDR3 is TGTGCCAGCAGCTTCGGGGCAGCTTATGGCTACACCTTC.

The V gene is TRBV6-2 or TRBV6-3, the J gene TRBJ1-2; no definite D call. The CDR3 has 12 residues. Looked up from germline, CDR1 is MNHEY and CDR2 is SVGEGT. The V gene lost 2 bases and the J gene lost 4 bases, with 5 bases spanning the gap. DNA of the CDR3: TGTGCCAGCAGTTACGGACTCTATGGCTACACCTTC. It encodes CASSYGLYGYTF.

The chain uses TRBV15 and TRBJ1-1; D perhaps matches TRBD1 (5 bases). Trimming pared 4 bases from V and 4 bases from J, leaving 16 bases between. The length of the CDR3 is 15 residues. The germline V gene encodes CDR1 LNHNV and CDR2 YYDKDF (reference sequence). This CDR3 is CATSMAGTQGTEAFF. CDR3 DNA: TGTGCCACCAGCATGGCGGGGACGCAAGGCACTGAAGCTTTCTTT.

Note on this clonotype: The germline gene is not matched at one end of the junction; a read error may be the cause. This sequence joins TRBV29-1 and TRBJ2-2, with a weak D call TRBD2 (5 bases). This CDR3 has 13 residues. Germline V gene data show CDR1 as SQVTM and CDR2 as ANQGSEA. The CDR3: CSVDINYTGELIF. The DNA of the CDR3 is TGCAGCGTTGATATCAACTACACCGGGGAGCTGATTTTT.

In this sample, this clonotype turned up a few times. J is TRBJ2-7 and V is TRBV5-1; D is unclear. This CDR3 region has 14 residues. Germline-derived CDR1 and CDR2 are SGHRS and YFSETQ. Deletions cut 0 bases from V and 4 bases from J, with 11 bases between. The CDR3 region has the DNA TGCGCCAGCAGCTTGGCCGAGTCAGCTTACGAGCAGTACTTC. Encoded protein: CASSLAESAYEQYF.

By share, this clonotype counts as medium-sized. The V and J genes are TRBV7-8 and TRBJ2-7; perhaps TRBD1 as D (6 bases). The ends were cut back, 1 base at V and 5 bases at J, with 9 bases in the middle. The germline CDR1 and CDR2 sequences are SGHVS and FQNEAQ. The CDR3 contains 13 residues. The DNA of the CDR3 is TGTGCCAGCAGCTTAGAAGGGGGAAACGAGCAGTACTTC. Protein product: CASSLEGGNEQYF. Full variable domain (remainder filled in from reference TRBV7-8 and TRBJ2-7): GAGVSQSPRYKVAKRGQDVALRCDPISGHVSLFWYQQALGQGPEFLTYFQNEAQLDKSGLPSDRFFAERPEGSVSTLKIQRTQQEDSAVYLCASSLEGGNEQYFGPGTRLTVT.

The sample holds a few counts of this clonotype. The chain employs TRBV27 and TRBJ1-5; 7 bases agree with TRBD1. Germline lookup yields CDR1 MNHEY and CDR2 SMNVEV (reference sequence). The CDR3 is 15 residues long. V lost 6 bases to trimming and J lost 4 bases; unmatched junction nucleotides: 9. CDR3 region: CASSTRQGGNQPQHF. As DNA, the CDR3 is TGTGCCAGCAGCACCAGACAGGGAGGTAATCAGCCCCAGCATTTT.

Many counts were recorded for this clonotype. The rearrangement joins TRBV7-2 to TRBJ1-1; D ambiguous. Trimming took 5 bases from V and 5 from J, leaving 12 bases between them. In germline, CDR1 is SGHTA, CDR2 FQGNSA. The CDR3 covers 13 residues. CDR3: CASSLRGKTEAFF. The CDR3 bases are TGTGCCAGCAGCCTTCGAGGGAAGACTGAAGCTTTCTTT.

There are a few counts of this clonotype. This rearrangement joins TRBV29-1 to TRBJ2-5, with D tentatively TRBD1 (5 bases). CDR3 size: 13 residues. CDR1 SQVTM and CDR2 ANQGSEA come from the germline V gene. Trimming cost V 4 bases and J 1 base, with 10 bases left between them. The CDR3 DNA reads TGCAGCGTTGGGGTGGACATCCAAGAGACCCAGTACTTC. Encoded protein: CSVGVDIQETQYF.

The table lists this clonotype with many counts. V is TRBV7-3 and J is TRBJ2-7, with 11 bases fitting TRBD1. Germline V gene data show CDR1 as SGHTA and CDR2 as FQGTGA. The CDR3 contains 14 residues. Losses at the gene ends were 5 bases for V and 6 bases for J; bases not matched to a gene: 6. The CDR3 bases are TGTGCCAGCAGCCCACGAGGGACAGGGGGCGAGCAGTACTTC. This sequence encodes CASSPRGTGGEQYF.

Ten or more counts support this clonotype. The chain couples TRBV10-3 to TRBJ1-1, with D maybe TRBD1 (5 bases). Per the germline V gene, CDR1 is ENHRY and CDR2 is SYGVKD. The CDR3 has 14 residues. The ends were cut back, 10 bases at V and 0 bases at J, with 15 bases in the middle. CDR3 in amino acids: CATRGTVMNTEAFF. The CDR3 bases are TGTGCCACCCGCGGGACGGTCATGAACACTGAAGCTTTCTTT.

V is TRBV5-4 and J is TRBJ1-5; no clear D. The V end lost 4 bases, the J end lost 0 bases, and 14 bases lay between the germline ends. This CDR3 region has 16 residues. The germline gives CDR1 SGHNT, CDR2 YYREEE (reference sequence). For the CDR3, the DNA is TGTGCCAGCAGCCCCGGGTGCAGTTATAGCAATCAGCCCCAGCATTTT. Translation gives CASSPGCSYSNQPQHF.

The sample holds one count of this clonotype. One end of the junction fails to match germline, which may point to a read error. This rearrangement joins TRBV3-1 to TRBJ2-1, with D possibly matching TRBD2 (5 bases). Germline loops: CDR1 LGHDT, CDR2 YNNKEL (reference sequence). The CDR3 consists of 13 residues. In DNA, the CDR3 is TGTGCCAGCAGCCCCTATCCGGGGAATGAGCAGTCCTTC. Amino acid sequence: CASSPYPGNEQSF.

CDR3 DNA: TGTGCCAGCAGTTCCGACCATTGGACTAGCGGGGGCATAGCCTACGAGCAGTACTTC. It specifies CASSSDHWTSGGIAYEQYF. The V call is TRBV6-2 or TRBV6-3, the J call TRBJ2-7; 13 bases line up with TRBD2. The CDR3 length is 19 residues. Germline V CDR1 and CDR2: MNHEY, SVGEGT. The V segment lost 4 bases and the J segment 2 bases; nucleotides outside the gene matches: 14.

For this clonotype: One base away lies a much larger clone, so this may be a sequencing read error. CDR3 loop: CASTLARPVYNEQFF. CDR3 DNA sequence: TGTGCCAGCACCCTAGCGCGCCCTGTATACAATGAGCAGTTCTTC. J is TRBJ2-1 and V is TRBV12-3 or TRBV12-4; tentative D call: TRBD2 (6 bases). The CDR3 consists of 15 residues. Trimming pared 7 bases from V and 4 bases from J, leaving 17 bases between.

The rearrangement joins TRBV25-1 to TRBJ1-1; D gene unclear. The CDR3 spans 14 residues. Trimming cost V 3 bases and J 5 bases, with 13 bases left between them. Germline V gene lookup returns CDR1 MGHDK and CDR2 SYGVNS. The chain's CDR3 is CASSDLGRETEAFF. For the CDR3, the DNA is TGTGCCAGCAGTGATTTAGGGCGGGAGACTGAAGCTTTCTTT.